These T cell receptor beta chains were read from a single sample in a study of T cell responses to AZD1222 COVID-19 vaccine. Repertoires were generated with immunoSEQ multiplex PCR, while TCRdb's copy carries only in-frame clones and drops some. The sample yields about 150,000 clones, approximately 90% seen once. The sequenced sample was peripheral blood, obtained after recovery from COVID-19. The origin of the receptors is an adult who had recovered from COVID-19. The CDR3 runs from the conserved cysteine through the conserved F or W. The D gene is left open where the match is weak. Where a row states a size, it is once, few, many or the class of an expanded clone; other rows omit it.

TGTGCCAGCAGCCCTCAACAGGGCCGGAACACTGAAGCTTTCTTT | CASSPQQGRNTEAFF | TRBV9 | 15 | . | TRBJ1-1 | .
TGTGCCAGCAGCTCCGGACAGGGGAATTCACCCCTCCACTTT | CASSSGQGNSPLHF | TRBV3-1/TRBV3-2 | 14 | . | TRBJ1-6 | TRBD1
TGTGCCAGTATTTACCGAACTAAGGGGAACTATGGCTACACCTTC | CASIYRTKGNYGYTF | TRBV19 | 15 | . | TRBJ1-2 | .
TGCGCCAGCAGCCATTCCTCAGGGGGCGGAGAAGCTTTCTTT | CASSHSSGGGEAFF | TRBV5-1 | 14 | . | TRBJ1-1 | TRBD1
TGCAGCGTTGAGATTTTTGGCGCTAGAGACACTGAAGCTTTCTTT | CSVEIFGARDTEAFF | TRBV29-1 | 15 | . | TRBJ1-1 | .
TGCGCCAGCAGCCCGGACAGGGGCGGTTCTGGCTACACCTTC | CASSPDRGGSGYTF | TRBV5-1 | 14 | . | TRBJ1-2 | TRBD1
TGTGCCAGCAGCCCAATAGACTCCCTAGCGGAGCAGTTCTTC | CASSPIDSLAEQFF | TRBV7-9 | 14 | . | TRBJ2-1 | .
TGTGCCAGCAGCTTAGGGCTAGCGGGCTCGGGCACTGAAGCTTTCTTT | CASSLGLAGSGTEAFF | TRBV7-9 | 16 | few | TRBJ1-1 | .
TGTGCCAGCAGCGTAGATGGTAGCGTGGATACGCAGTATTTT | CASSVDGSVDTQYF | TRBV9 | 14 | once | TRBJ2-3 | .
TGTGCCAGCTATAATAATGAAAAACTGTTTTTT | CASYNNEKLFF | TRBV2 | 11 | . | TRBJ1-4 | .
TGTGCCAGCAGCCTAAACTACGAGCAGTACTTC | CASSLNYEQYF | TRBV11-2 | 11 | . | TRBJ2-7 | .
TGTGCCAGCAGCTTGGGATCTGGGGCCATGAACACTGAAGCTTTCTTT | CASSLGSGAMNTEAFF | TRBV5-4 | 16 | . | TRBJ1-1 | .
TGTGCCAGCAGCCAAGGCGGCGGCGAGCAGTACTTC | CASSQGGGEQYF | TRBV3-1/TRBV3-2 | 12 | . | TRBJ2-7 | .
TGTGCCAGCAGCTCATTATACTCCTACGAGCAGTACTTC | CASSSLYSYEQYF | TRBV7-9 | 13 | . | TRBJ2-7 | .
TGTGCCAGCAGCCCTGGAGGGCCTAGGGACGAGCAGTACTTC | CASSPGGPRDEQYF | TRBV5-4 | 14 | . | TRBJ2-7 | .
TGCAGCGTTGTGGAGGGGGGACAGAGTGTCCACGAGCAGTACTTC | CSVVEGGQSVHEQYF | TRBV29-1 | 15 | . | TRBJ2-7 | .
TGCGCCAGCAGCTTACAGGGGACGGGAACTGAAGCTTTCTTT | CASSLQGTGTEAFF | TRBV5-1 | 14 | . | TRBJ1-1 | TRBD1
TGTGCCAGCCAGGACAGGGGGACCTACAATGAGCAGTTCTTC | CASQDRGTYNEQFF | TRBV3-1/TRBV3-2 | 14 | . | TRBJ2-1 | TRBD1
TGTGCCAGCAGCCAGAGCTATGGGGGTGGCTACACCTTC | CASSQSYGGGYTF | TRBV3-1/TRBV3-2 | 13 | . | TRBJ1-2 | .
TGTGCCAGCAGCCAAAGCGGTGAGCAGTTCTTC | CASSQSGEQFF | TRBV7-3 | 11 | . | TRBJ2-1 | .
TGTGCCAGCAGCCCGTCAGCGGGGTACGAGCAGTACTTC | CASSPSAGYEQYF | TRBV5-4 | 13 | . | TRBJ2-7 | TRBD2
TGCAGCGTTGAAGGGGCGGGGAGAGAGACCCAGTACTTC | CSVEGAGRETQYF | TRBV29-1 | 13 | . | TRBJ2-5 | .
TGTGCCAGCAGCGTAGCCAAACAGGGAGGATTAGGAAACACCATATATTTT | CASSVAKQGGLGNTIYF | TRBV9 | 17 | . | TRBJ1-3 | .
TGCGCCAGCAGCCAAGATGGGAATTTCTATGGCTACACCTTC | CASSQDGNFYGYTF | TRBV4-1 | 14 | . | TRBJ1-2 | .
TGTGCCAGCAGAACGGGACAGGGGGTATCTCTAGCTTTCTTT | CASRTGQGVSLAFF | TRBV27 | 14 | . | TRBJ1-1 | TRBD1
TGTGCCAGCAGTTACTCCCGAGAGCAGGGTTGGGACCAAGAGACCCAGTACTTC | CASSYSREQGWDQETQYF | TRBV6-2/TRBV6-3 | 18 | . | TRBJ2-5 | .
TGTGCCAGCAGCCACCCCTCAGGAGGAGACACTGAAGCTTTCTTT | CASSHPSGGDTEAFF | TRBV11-2 | 15 | . | TRBJ1-1 | .
TGCGCCAGCAGCTTGGAAGGGGAAGGATTCACTGAAGCTTTCTTT | CASSLEGEGFTEAFF | TRBV5-1 | 15 | . | TRBJ1-1 | .
TGTGCCAGCAGCCCCCGGACAGGGTCAGATACGCAGTATTTT | CASSPRTGSDTQYF | TRBV4-2 | 14 | few | TRBJ2-3 | TRBD1
TGTGCCAGCAGTCCTGGCGATGAGCAGTTCTTC | CASSPGDEQFF | TRBV12-3/TRBV12-4 | 11 | . | TRBJ2-1 | .
TGTGCCAGCAGCCAAGGGGCTAGCGGGAGCTCCTACGAGCAGTACTTC | CASSQGASGSSYEQYF | TRBV3-1/TRBV3-2 | 16 | . | TRBJ2-7 | TRBD2
TGTGCCAGTAGTCCCCAGGCTCAGCCCCAGCATTTT | CASSPQAQPQHF | TRBV19 | 12 | . | TRBJ1-5 | .
TGTGCTAGTGGTCCGCCCCGGACTAGCGGAACCTACGAGCAGTACTTC | CASGPPRTSGTYEQYF | TRBV12-5 | 16 | . | TRBJ2-7 | TRBD2
TGTGCCAGCAGCTTAGATGCAGGGGGCAATCAGCCCCAGCATTTT | CASSLDAGGNQPQHF | TRBV7-2 | 15 | once | TRBJ1-5 | .
TGCGCCAGCGGACCTACAGGTTCCAGCACAGATACGCAGTATTTT | CASGPTGSSTDTQYF | TRBV5-1 | 15 | . | TRBJ2-3 | .